This T cell receptor (beta chain) came from a study of T cells in Graves' hyperthyroidism and ophthalmopathy. Amplified TCR beta CDR3 regions came from RNA transcripts. The TCR CDR3 first-round RT-PCR relied on the HTBI primer set. TCRdb reprocessed the multiplex PCR reads with MiXCR, giving one entry per CDR3 protein. The data hold hundreds of thousands of distinct CDR3 sequences, with roughly a third observed a single time. CDR1 and CDR2 from the germline V gene are MNHEY and SVGAGI. V dropped 5 bases and J dropped 0; count of bases not matched to a gene: 7. CDR3 length: 16 residues. Newly diagnosed patients aged 18 to 65 had hyperthyroidism of under 2 months' duration.

Specimen: blood. This sequence originates from a woman in her 40s with Graves' hyperthyroidism. V and J are TRBV6-5 and TRBJ1-5; 7 bases fit TRBD1. For the CDR3, the DNA is TGTGCCAGCAGTGCGGGACAGACTTATAGCAATCAGCCCCAGCATTTT. Translation: CASSAGQTYSNQPQHF.